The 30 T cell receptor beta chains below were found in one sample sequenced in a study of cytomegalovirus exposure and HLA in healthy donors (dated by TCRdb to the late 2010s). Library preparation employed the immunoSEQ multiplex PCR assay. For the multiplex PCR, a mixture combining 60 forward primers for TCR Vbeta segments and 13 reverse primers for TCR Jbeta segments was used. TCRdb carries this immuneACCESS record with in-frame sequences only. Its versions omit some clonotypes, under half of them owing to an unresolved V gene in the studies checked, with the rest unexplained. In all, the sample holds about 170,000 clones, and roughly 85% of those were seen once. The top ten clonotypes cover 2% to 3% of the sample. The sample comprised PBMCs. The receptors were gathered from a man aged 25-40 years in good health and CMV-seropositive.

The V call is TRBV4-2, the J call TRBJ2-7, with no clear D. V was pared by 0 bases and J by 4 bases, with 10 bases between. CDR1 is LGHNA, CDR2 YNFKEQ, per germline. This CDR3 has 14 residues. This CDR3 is CASSQEDGDYEQYF. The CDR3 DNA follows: TGTGCCAGCAGCCAAGAAGACGGAGATTACGAGCAGTACTTC.

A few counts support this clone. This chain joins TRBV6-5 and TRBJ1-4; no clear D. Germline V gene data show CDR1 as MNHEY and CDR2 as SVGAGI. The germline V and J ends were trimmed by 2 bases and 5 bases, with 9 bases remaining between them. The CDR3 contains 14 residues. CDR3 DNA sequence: TGTGCCAGCAGTTACGGGCAGCAGAATGAAAAACTGTTTTTT. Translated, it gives CASSYGQQNEKLFF.

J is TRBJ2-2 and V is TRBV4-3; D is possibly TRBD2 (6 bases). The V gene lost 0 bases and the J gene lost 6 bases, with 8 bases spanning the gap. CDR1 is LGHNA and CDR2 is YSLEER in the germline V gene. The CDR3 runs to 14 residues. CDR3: CASSQDGGAGELFF. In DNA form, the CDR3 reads TGCGCCAGCAGCCAAGATGGAGGGGCCGGGGAGCTGTTTTTT.

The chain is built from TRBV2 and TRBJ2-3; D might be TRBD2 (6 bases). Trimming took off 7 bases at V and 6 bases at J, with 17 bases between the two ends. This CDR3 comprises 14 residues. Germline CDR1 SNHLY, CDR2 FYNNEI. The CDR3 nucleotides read TGTGCCAGCAACCGGGACTCCTCGGTGGATACGCAGTATTTT. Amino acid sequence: CASNRDSSVDTQYF.

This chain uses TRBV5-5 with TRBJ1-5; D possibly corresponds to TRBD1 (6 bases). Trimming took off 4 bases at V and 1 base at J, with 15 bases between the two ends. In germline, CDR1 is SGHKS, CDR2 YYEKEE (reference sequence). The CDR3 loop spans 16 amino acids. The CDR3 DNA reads TGTGCCAGCAGCATCTCCGGAACAGGGAGCAATCAGCCCCAGCATTTT. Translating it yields CASSISGTGSNQPQHF.

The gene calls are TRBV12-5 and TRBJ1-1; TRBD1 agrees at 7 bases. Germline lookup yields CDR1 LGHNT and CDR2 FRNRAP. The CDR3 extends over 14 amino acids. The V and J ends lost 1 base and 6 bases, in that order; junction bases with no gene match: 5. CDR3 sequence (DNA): TGTGCTAGTGGTTTGGGACAGGGCCAAGCTGAAGCTTTCTTT. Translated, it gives CASGLGQGQAEAFF.

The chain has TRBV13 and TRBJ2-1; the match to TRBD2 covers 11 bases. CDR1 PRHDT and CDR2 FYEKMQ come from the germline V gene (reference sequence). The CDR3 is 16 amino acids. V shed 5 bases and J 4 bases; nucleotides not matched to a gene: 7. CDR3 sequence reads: CASSTRTSGFYNEQFF. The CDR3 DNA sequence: TGTGCCAGCAGCACCCGGACTAGCGGGTTTTACAATGAGCAGTTCTTC.

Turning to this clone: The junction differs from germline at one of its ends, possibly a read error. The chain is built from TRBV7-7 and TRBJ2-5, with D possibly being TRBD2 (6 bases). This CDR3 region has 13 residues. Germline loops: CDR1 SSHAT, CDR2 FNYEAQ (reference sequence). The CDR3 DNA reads TGTGCTAGCAGCTGGGGGGTCCAAGAGACCCAGTACTTC. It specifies CASSWGVQETQYF. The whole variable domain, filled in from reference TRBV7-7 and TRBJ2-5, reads GAGVSQSPRYKVTKRGQDVTLRCDPISSHATLYWYQQALGQGPEFLTYFNYEAQPDKSGLPSDRFSAERPEGSISTLTIQRTEQRDSAMYRCASSWGVQETQYFGPGTRLLVL.

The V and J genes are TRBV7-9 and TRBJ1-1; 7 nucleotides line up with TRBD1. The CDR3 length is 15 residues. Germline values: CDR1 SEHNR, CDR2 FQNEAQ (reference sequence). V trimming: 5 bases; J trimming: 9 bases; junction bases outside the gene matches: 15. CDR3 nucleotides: TGTGCCAGCAGCCGCCTGGATCACAGGGGCAAAAAAGCTTTCTTT. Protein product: CASSRLDHRGKKAFF.

The CDR3 nucleotides read TGCGCCAGCAGCTTCGTCAGCGGGAGAACAGACGAGCAGTACTTC. This translates into CASSFVSGRTDEQYF. J is TRBJ2-7 and V is TRBV5-1, with 8 bases lining up with TRBD2. The V and J ends lost 2 bases and 5 bases, in that order; junction bases with no gene match: 9. This CDR3 is 15 amino acids long. Per germline, CDR1 SGHRS and CDR2 YFSETQ.

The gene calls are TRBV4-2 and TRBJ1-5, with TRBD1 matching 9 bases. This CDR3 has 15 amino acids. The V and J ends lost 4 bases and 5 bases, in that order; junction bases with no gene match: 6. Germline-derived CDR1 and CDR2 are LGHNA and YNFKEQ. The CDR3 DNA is TGTGCCAGCAGCCCACAGGGACAGGGAGATCAGCCCCAGCATTTT. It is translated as CASSPQGQGDQPQHF.

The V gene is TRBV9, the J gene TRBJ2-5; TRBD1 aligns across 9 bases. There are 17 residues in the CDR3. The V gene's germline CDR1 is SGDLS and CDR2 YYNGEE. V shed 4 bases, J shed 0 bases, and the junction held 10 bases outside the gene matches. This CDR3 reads CASSTRTGAKYQETQYF. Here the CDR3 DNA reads TGTGCCAGCAGCACCCGGACAGGGGCCAAGTACCAAGAGACCCAGTACTTC.

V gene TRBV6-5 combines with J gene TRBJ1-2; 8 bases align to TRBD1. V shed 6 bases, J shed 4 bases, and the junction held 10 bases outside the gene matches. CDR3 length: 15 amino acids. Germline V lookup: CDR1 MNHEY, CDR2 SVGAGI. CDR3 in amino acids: CASSQPDTGGYGYTF. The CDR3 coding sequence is TGTGCCAGCAGCCAGCCCGATACAGGGGGCTATGGCTACACCTTC.

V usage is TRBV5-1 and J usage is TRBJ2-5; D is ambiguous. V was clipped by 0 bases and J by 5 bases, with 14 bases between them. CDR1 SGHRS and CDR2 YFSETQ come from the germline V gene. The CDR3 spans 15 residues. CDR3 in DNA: TGCGCCAGCAGCTTGGGTTGGTCTAGAGAGGAGACCCAGTACTTC. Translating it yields CASSLGWSREETQYF.

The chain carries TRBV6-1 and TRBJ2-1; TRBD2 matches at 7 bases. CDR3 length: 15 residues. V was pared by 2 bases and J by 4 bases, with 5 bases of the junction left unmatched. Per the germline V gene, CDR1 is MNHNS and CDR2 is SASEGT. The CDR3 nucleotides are TGTGCCAGCAGTGAACGTCGGGGAGGGTACAATGAGCAGTTCTTC. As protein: CASSERRGGYNEQFF.

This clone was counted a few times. The CDR3 sequence is CASTRDRMNTEAFF. In DNA form, the CDR3 reads TGCGCCAGCACCCGGGACAGGATGAACACTGAAGCTTTCTTT. The chain is built from TRBV4-3 and TRBJ1-1; 8 bases map to TRBD1. CDR3 size: 14 residues. J gave up 0 bases and V 7 bases, and 4 bases lay outside the gene matches. Germline CDR1 reads LGHNA; CDR2 reads YSLEER.

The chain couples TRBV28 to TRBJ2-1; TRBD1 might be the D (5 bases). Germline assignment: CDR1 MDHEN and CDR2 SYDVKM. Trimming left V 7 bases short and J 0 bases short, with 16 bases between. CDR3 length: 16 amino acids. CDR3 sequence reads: CASISPGMYSYNEQFF. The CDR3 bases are TGTGCCAGCATTTCACCAGGGATGTACTCCTACAATGAGCAGTTCTTC.

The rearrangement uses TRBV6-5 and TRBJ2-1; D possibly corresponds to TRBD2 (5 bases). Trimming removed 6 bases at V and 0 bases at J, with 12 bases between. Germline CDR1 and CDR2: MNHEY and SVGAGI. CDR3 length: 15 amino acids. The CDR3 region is CASRRRPSSYNEQFF. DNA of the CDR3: TGTGCCAGCAGACGGAGGCCCAGCTCCTACAATGAGCAGTTCTTC.

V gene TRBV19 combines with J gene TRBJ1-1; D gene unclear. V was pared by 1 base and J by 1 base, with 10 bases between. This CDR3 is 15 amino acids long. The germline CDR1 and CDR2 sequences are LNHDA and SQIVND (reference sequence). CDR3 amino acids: CASSIASRGNTEAFF. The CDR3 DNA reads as TGTGCCAGTAGTATAGCAAGTCGGGGGAACACTGAAGCTTTCTTT.

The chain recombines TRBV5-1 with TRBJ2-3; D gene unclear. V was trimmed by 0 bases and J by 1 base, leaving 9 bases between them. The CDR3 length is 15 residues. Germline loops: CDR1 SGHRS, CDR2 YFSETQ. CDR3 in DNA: TGCGCCAGCAGCTTGGAACATCCAGGCACAGATACGCAGTATTTT. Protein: CASSLEHPGTDTQYF.

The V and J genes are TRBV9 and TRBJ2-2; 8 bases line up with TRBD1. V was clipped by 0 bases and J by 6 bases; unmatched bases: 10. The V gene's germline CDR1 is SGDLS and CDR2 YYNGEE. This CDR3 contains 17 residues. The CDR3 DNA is TGTGCCAGCAGCGTAGCCACCGACAGGGGTAGCGCCGGGGAGCTGTTTTTT. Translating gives CASSVATDRGSAGELFF.

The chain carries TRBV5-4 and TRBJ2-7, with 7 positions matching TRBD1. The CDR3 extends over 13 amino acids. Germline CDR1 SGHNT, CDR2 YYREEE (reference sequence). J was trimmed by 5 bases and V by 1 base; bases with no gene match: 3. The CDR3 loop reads CASSLKGADEQYV. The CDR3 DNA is TGTGCCAGCAGCTTGAAGGGGGCGGACGAGCAGTACGTC.

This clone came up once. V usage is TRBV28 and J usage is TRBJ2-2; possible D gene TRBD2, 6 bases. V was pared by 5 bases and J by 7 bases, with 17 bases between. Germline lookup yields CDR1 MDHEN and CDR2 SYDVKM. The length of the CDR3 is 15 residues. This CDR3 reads CASSLGPAGGGELFF. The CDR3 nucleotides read TGTGCCAGCAGTCTTGGGCCGGCCGGGGGCGGGGAGCTGTTTTTT.

This CDR3 reads CASRLGQGAYGYTF. The DNA of the CDR3 is TGTGCCAGCAGGCTGGGACAGGGGGCCTATGGCTACACCTTC. The chain is built from TRBV5-8 and TRBJ1-2, with 12 bases aligning to TRBD1. The CDR3 extends over 14 amino acids. CDR1 SGHTS and CDR2 YDEGEE come from the germline V gene. Trimming took 5 bases from V and 4 from J; bases not matched to a gene: 3. The full variable domain, completed using reference TRBV5-8 and TRBJ1-2, is EAGVTQSPTHLIKTRGQQATLRCSPISGHTSVYWYQQALGLGLQFLLWYDEGEERNRGNFPPRFSGRQFPNYSSELNVNALELEDSALYLCASRLGQGAYGYTFGSGTRLTVV.

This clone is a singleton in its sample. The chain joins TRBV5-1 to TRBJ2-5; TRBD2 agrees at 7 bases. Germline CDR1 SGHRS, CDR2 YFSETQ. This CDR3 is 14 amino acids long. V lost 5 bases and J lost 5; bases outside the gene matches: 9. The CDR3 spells CASRSEGSGETQYF. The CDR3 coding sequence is TGCGCCAGCAGGTCCGAAGGTAGCGGGGAGACCCAGTACTTC.

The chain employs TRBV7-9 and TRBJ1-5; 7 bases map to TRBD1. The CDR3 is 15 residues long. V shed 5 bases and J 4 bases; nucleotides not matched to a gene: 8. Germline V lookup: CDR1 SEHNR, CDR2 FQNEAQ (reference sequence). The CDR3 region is CASSPGTAGNQPQHF. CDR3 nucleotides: TGTGCCAGCAGCCCCGGGACAGCTGGGAATCAGCCCCAGCATTTT.

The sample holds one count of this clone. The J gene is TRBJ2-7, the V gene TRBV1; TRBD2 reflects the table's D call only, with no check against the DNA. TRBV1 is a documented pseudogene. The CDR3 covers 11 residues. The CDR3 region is CTSSHTYEQYF. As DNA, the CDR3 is TGCACCAGCAGCCATACCTACGAGCAGTACTTC.

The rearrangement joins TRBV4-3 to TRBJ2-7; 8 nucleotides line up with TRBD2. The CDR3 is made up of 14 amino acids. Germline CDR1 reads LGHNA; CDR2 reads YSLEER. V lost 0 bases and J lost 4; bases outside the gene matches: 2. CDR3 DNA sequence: TGCGCCAGCAGCCAAGATAGCGGGACTTACGAGCAGTACTTC. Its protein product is CASSQDSGTYEQYF.

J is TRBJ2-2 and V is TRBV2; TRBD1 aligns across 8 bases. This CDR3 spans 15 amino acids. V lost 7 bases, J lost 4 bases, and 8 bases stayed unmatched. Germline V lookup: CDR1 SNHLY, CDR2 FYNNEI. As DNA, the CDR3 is TGTGCCAGCAACCCCCAGGGGGCGGGCACCGGGGAGCTGTTTTTT. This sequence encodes CASNPQGAGTGELFF.

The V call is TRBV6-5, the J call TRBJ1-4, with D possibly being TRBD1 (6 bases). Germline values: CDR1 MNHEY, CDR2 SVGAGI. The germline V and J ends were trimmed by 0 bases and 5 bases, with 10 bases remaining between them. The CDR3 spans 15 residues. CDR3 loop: CASSYSPGDNEKLFF. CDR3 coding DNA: TGTGCCAGCAGTTACTCGCCAGGGGACAATGAAAAACTGTTTTTT.